The entry below describes one TCR beta chain. This clonotype was found many times. The specificity of this receptor is unknown. Base quality data are lacking; no much larger clone is found one base away. Ficoll-Paque density gradient centrifugation was the method used to isolate PBMCs. The CDR3 runs 13 residues from the cysteine to the phenylalanine. Only the CDR3 DNA is retained, 39 bases long and in frame from the first base. V and J lose 0 bases and 6 bases, and a span of 9 bases separates them. Reading the germline V gene gives CDR1 SGHRS and CDR2 YFSETQ. This specimen belongs to a study of T-cell memory formation after mild COVID-19 (dated by TCRdb to the early 2020s). Regarding the study in general: Most TCR sequence clusters were specific to one of the two donors. T-cell clones expanding and contracting after mild COVID-19 in two donors were tracked by longitudinal TCRalpha and TCRbeta repertoire sequencing. The cohort was made up of two young adult volunteers, one female and one male, who were previously healthy. Study-wide findings and limitations: The second-wave clones that peaked on day 37 were not confirmed to be SARS-CoV-2 specific. Only two mild cases were covered in the study, and larger cohorts including severe cases with pre-infection samples were considered necessary. The detection of some responding clones in pre-infection memory suggests that pre-existing cross-reactive memory T cells joined the SARS-CoV-2 response. Contracting CD4+ clones appeared mostly in the CM and EM memory subsets, whereas CD8+ clones were enriched in EMRA. Balanced CD4/CD8 phenotypes were observed for clones contracting from day 15 to 85, whereas a bias towards CD4+ was observed for a second wave of clones expanding from day 15 to 37.

Sequencing took place on an Illumina NovaSeq 6000. TCRalpha and TCRbeta cDNA libraries were constructed by 5'RACE with constant-segment primers, with sample barcodes and unique molecular identifiers being introduced. Trizol reagent was used to extract RNA from every sample. Amplification of the libraries took two PCR steps, and the second step added a second sample barcode plus Illumina TruSeq adapters. The libraries were sequenced on an Illumina NovaSeq using 2 x 150 bp paired-end reads. The authors' analysis ran thus. The reads were demultiplexed and collapsed into UMI-guided consensus sequences using migec v1.2.7. Using mixcr v2.1.11, UMI consensuses were aligned to TRA and TRB V and J templates and then assembled into clonotypes. A clonotype was counted as expanded or contracted only if both edgeR and NoisET called the change significant, with noise models trained on biological replicates. edgeR calls used a false discovery rate-adjusted p below 0.01 and a log2 fold-change threshold of 1. As an exploratory analysis of dynamics, PCA with hierarchical clustering was applied to max-normalized trajectories of the 1000 most abundant clonotypes. Separately sequenced CD4+ and CD8+ repertoires were used to assign the CD4 or CD8 phenotype of responding clones. TCRdb cleaned the public reads at Q25 with fastp, built clones with MiXCR and kept in-frame beta chains. When rows share a CDR3 protein, they turn into one entry using the most common DNA and genes. It is TCRdb's table, rather than the study itself, that gives the V and J calls and clone size. The table for this sample lists some 15,000 distinct CDR3 sequences; approximately 19% of them were counted only once. The ten most abundant clones make up 45% to 50% of the sample.

This TCR came from an adult woman who had mild COVID-19 (a few samples of this study predate the infection). The sample titles of this study are shuffled in the database, so cell type and time point are left out; the donor was told from shared clones. The specimen was PBMCs or a T cell subset sorted from them (not recorded which). This chain is built from TRBV5-1 and TRBJ1-1; the D gene remains uncertain. The base sequence is TGCGCCAGCAGCTTGGTACAGTATTCTGAAGCTTTCTTT. It is translated as CASSLVQYSEAFF. Supplemented by the reference TRBV5-1 and TRBJ1-1 proteins around the CDR3, the complete variable domain is KAGVTQTPRYLIKTRGQQVTLSCSPISGHRSVSWYQQTPGQGLQFLFEYFSETQRNKGNFPGRFSGRQFSNSRSEMNVSTLELGDSALYLCASSLVQYSEAFFGQGTRLTVV.